This note documents a single T cell receptor beta chain sequence. CDR3 size: 13 residues. Germline loops: CDR1 MGHRA, CDR2 YSYEKL. V lost 0 bases, J lost 3 bases, and 5 bases lay in between. The sample originates from a study of blood T cell repertoires in COVID-19. About the study: T cells, B-cell-depleted T cells, or PBMCs provided the cDNA or gDNA that served as material.

In assigning cohorts, the study relied on participant-reported clinical history. Under the authors' procedure: It was from reference gene primer amplification that nucleated cell counts were estimated. Assay used: immunoSEQ multiplex PCR; TCRdb lists only in-frame clones, some missing. The D gene and trimming were derived from the DNA, and the V and J assignments and clone size from that table. This sample carries around 390,000 clones, 80% to 90% of them seen once, and the ten largest clones take approximately 9.3%. Material: PBMCs or T cells enriched from blood (not recorded which). This chain links TRBV4-1 with TRBJ1-1, with D unresolved. The TCR originated in a woman aged 45-65 years who had recovered from COVID-19. CDR3 sequence (DNA): TGCGCCAGCAGCCAAGAACGGGACACTGAAGCTTTCTTT. Amino acids: CASSQERDTEAFF.